Many counts were recorded for the clone carrying this TCR beta chain. These data come from a study of low-dose radiotherapy and immunotherapy resistance in tumors. The time point here: before trial treatment. V lost 7 bases to trimming and J lost 2 bases, with 11 bases between them. The germline V gene has CDR1 LGHDT and CDR2 YNNKEL (reference sequence). The CDR3 loop spans 13 amino acids. Primers targeting TRAV and TRBV primed first-strand cDNA, covering alpha and beta chains. TCRs underwent approximately 20 PCR cycles of amplification with a constant-region primer and V-primer adapter. TCRdb used MiXCR to reprocess the reads, holding one entry per CDR3 protein. Found here are 35,000 to 45,000 distinct CDR3 sequences, 30% to 35% of them singletons; the top ten hold 3.5% to 4%.

This specimen consisted of PBMCs, obtained before treatment. The V and J genes are TRBV3-1 and TRBJ1-2, with D perhaps TRBD1 (6 bases). This clonotype was sampled from a male donor with gallbladder cancer. The CDR3 DNA reads TGTGCCAGCACGGGGGGCCCCAACTATGGCTACACCTTC. This gives the protein CASTGGPNYGYTF.